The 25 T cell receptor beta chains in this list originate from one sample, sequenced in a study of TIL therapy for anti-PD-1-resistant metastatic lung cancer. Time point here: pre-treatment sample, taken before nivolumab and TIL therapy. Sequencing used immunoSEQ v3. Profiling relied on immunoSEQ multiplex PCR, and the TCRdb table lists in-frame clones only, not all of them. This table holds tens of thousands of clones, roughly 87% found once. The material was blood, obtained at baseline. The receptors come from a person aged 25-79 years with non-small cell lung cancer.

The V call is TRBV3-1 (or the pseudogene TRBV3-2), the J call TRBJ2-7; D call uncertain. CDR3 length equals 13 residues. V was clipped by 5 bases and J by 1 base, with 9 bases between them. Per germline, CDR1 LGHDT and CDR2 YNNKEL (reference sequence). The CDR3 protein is CASSALGSYEQYF. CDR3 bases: TGTGCCAGCAGCGCCCTCGGGTCCTACGAGCAGTACTTC.

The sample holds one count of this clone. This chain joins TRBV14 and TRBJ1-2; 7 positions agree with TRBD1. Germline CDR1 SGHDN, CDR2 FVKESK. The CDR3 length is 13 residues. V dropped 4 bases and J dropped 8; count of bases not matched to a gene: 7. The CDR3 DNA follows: TGTGCCAGCAGCCCAAGTGAGGGGGCCGGCTACACCTTC. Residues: CASSPSEGAGYTF.

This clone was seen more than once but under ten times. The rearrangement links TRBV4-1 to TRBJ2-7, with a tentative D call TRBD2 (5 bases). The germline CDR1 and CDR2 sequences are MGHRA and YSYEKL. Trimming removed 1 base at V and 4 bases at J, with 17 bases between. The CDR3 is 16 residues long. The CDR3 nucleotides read TGCGCCAGCAGCCAAGGAGGGCCCTACCCCCGATACGAGCAGTACTTC. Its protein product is CASSQGGPYPRYEQYF.

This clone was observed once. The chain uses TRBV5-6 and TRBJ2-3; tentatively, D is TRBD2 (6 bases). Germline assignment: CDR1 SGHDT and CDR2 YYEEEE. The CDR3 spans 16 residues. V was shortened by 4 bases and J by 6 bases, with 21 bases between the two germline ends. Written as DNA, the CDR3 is TGTGCCAGCAGCCTACCGACTAGGAGGATATCGGATACGCAGTATTTT. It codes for CASSLPTRRISDTQYF.

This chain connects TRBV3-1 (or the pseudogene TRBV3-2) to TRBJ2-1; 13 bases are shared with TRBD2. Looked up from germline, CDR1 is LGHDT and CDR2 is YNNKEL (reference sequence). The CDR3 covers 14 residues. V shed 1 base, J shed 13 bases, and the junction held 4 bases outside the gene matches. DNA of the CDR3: TGTGCCAGCAGCCAAGGACTAGCGGGGGGAACCCAGTTCTTC. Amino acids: CASSQGLAGGTQFF.

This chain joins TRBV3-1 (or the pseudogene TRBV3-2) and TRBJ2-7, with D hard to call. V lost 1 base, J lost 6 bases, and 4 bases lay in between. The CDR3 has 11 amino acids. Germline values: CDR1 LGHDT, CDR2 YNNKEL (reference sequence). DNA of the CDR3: TGTGCCAGCAGCCAAGGCCTCGAGCAGTACTTC. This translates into CASSQGLEQYF.

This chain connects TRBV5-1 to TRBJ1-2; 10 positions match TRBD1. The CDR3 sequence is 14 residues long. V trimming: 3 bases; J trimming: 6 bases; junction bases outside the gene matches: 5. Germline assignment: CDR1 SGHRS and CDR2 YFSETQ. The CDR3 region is CASSSGQGEDGYTF. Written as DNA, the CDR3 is TGCGCCAGCAGCTCAGGACAGGGGGAAGATGGCTACACCTTC.

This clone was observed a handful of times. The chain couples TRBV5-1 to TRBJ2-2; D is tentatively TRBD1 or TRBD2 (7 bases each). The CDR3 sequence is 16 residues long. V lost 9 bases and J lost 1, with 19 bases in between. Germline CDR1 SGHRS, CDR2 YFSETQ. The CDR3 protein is CATSSPGGVNTGELFF. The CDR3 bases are TGCGCCACCAGTTCACCAGGGGGGGTGAACACCGGGGAGCTGTTTTTT.

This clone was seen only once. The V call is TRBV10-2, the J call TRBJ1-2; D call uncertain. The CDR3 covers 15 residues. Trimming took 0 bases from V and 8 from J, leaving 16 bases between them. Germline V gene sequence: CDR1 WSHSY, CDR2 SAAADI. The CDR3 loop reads CASSESYSRLEGYTF. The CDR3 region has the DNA TGCGCCAGCAGTGAGTCCTACAGTCGACTAGAGGGCTACACCTTC.

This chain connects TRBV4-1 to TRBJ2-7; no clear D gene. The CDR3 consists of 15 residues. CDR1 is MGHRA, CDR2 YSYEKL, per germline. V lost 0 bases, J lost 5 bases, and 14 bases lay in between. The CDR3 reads CASSQEGGGTNEQYF. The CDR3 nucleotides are TGCGCCAGCAGCCAAGAGGGTGGTGGTACCAACGAGCAGTACTTC.

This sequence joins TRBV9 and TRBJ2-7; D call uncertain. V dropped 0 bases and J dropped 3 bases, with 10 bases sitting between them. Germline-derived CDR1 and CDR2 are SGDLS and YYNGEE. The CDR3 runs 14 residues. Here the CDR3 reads CASSVGGADYEQYF. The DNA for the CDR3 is TGTGCCAGCAGCGTAGGTGGCGCAGACTACGAGCAGTACTTC.

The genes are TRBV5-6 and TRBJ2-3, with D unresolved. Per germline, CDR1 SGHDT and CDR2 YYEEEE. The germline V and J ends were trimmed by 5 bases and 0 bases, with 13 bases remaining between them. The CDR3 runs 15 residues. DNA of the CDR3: TGTGCCAGCAGGACGACTGGTGCTAGCACAGATACGCAGTATTTT. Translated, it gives CASRTTGASTDTQYF. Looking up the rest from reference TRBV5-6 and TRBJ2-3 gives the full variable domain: DAGVTQSPTHLIKTRGQQVTLRCSPKSGHDTVSWYQQALGQGPQFIFQYYEEEERQRGNFPDRFSGHQFPNYSSELNVNALLLGDSALYLCASRTTGASTDTQYFGPGTRLTVL.

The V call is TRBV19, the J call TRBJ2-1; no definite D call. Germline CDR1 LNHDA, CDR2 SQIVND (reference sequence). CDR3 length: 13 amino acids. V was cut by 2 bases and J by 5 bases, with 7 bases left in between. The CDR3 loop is CASSIMADNEQFF. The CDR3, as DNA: TGTGCCAGTAGTATAATGGCGGACAATGAGCAGTTCTTC. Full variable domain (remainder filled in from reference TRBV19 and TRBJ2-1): DGGITQSPKYLFRKEGQNVTLSCEQNLNHDAMYWYRQDPGQGLRLIYYSQIVNDFQKGDIAEGYSVSREKKESFPLTVTSAQKNPTAFYLCASSIMADNEQFFGPGTRLTVL.

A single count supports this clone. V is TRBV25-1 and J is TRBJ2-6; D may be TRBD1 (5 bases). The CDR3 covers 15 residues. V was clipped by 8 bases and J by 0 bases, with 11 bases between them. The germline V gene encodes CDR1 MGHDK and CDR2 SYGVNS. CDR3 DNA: TGTGCCAGCGAAGACAGCACCTCTGGGGCCAACGTCCTGACTTTC. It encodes CASEDSTSGANVLTF.

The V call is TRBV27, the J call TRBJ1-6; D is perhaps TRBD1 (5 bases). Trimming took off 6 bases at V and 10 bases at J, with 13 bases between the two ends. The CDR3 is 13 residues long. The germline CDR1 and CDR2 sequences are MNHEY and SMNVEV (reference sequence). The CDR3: CASRDTRGSPLHF. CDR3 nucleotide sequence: TGTGCCAGCAGAGACACTAGGGGATCACCCCTCCACTTT.

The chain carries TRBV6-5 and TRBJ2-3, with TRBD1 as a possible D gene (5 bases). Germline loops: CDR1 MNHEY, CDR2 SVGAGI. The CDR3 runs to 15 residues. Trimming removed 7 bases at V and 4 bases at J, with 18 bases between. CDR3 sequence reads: CASKQGGPLPDTQYF. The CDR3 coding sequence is TGTGCCAGCAAGCAGGGTGGACCGCTCCCAGATACGCAGTATTTT.

The CDR3 loop is CASSIAGGSGELFF. CDR3 DNA: TGTGCCAGTAGTATAGCCGGGGGGTCCGGGGAGCTGTTTTTT. The gene calls are TRBV19 and TRBJ2-2, with TRBD2 matching over 7 bases. Germline V gene sequence: CDR1 LNHDA, CDR2 SQIVND (reference sequence). Germline trimming cut 1 base from V and 6 bases from J; bases unmatched to any gene: 2. This CDR3 contains 14 residues.

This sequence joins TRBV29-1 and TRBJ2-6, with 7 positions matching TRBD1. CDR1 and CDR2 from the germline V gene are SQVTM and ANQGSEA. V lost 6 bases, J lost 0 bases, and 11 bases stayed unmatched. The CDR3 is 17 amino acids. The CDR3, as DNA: TGCAGCGTATTCACAGGGGCCCCCCTCTCTGGGGCCAACGTCCTGACTTTC. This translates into CSVFTGAPLSGANVLTF.

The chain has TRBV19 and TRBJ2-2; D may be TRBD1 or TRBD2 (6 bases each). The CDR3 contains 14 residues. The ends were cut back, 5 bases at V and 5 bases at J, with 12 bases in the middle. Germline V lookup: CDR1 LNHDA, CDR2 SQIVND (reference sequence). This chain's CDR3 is CASSDGGRTGELFF. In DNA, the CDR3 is TGTGCCAGTAGTGACGGGGGCCGGACCGGGGAGCTGTTTTTT.

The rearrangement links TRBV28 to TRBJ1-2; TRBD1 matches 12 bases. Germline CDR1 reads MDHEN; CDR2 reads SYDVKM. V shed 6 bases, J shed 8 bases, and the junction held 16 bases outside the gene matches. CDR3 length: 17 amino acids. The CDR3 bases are TGTGCCAGCAGCAGTTCTCCGGGACAGGGGGCAGTTTCAGGCTACACCTTC. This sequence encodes CASSSSPGQGAVSGYTF.

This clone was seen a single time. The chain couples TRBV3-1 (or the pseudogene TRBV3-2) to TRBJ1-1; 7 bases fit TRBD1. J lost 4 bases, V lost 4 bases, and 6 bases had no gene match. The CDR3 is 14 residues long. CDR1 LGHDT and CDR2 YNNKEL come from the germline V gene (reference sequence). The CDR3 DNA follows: TGTGCCAGCAGCCGGACAGAGGGGGCCACTGAAGCTTTCTTT. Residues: CASSRTEGATEAFF.

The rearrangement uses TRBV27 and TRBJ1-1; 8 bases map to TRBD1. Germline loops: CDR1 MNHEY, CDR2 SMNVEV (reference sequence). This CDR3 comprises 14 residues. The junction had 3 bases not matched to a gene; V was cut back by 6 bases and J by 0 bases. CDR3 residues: CASRRQGMNTEAFF. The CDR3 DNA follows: TGTGCCAGCAGGAGACAGGGGATGAACACTGAAGCTTTCTTT.

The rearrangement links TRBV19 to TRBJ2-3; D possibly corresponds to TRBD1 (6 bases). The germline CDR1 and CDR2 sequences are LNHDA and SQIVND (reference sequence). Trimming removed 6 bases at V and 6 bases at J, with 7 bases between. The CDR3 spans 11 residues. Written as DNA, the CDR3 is TGTGCCAGTAGCGACAGGGATACGCAGTATTTT. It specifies CASSDRDTQYF.

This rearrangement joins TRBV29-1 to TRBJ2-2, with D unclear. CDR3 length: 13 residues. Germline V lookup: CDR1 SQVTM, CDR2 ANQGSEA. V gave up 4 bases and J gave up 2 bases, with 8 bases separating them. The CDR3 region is CSVGRLNTGELFF. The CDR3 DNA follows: TGCAGCGTTGGAAGATTAAACACCGGGGAGCTGTTTTTT.

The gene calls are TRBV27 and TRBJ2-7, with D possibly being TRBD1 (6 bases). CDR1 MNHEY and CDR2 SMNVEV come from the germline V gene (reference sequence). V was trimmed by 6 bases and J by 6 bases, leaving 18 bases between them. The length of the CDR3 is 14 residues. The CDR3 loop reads CASRGRGGYPEQYF. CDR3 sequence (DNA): TGTGCCAGCAGGGGACGAGGGGGATACCCCGAGCAGTACTTC.